The following is a T cell receptor (beta chain) sequence with its context. No antigen is known for it. The sample belongs to a study of cytomegalovirus exposure and HLA in healthy donors. Study results and caveats: Rare sequences made up most TCRs, while some public TCRs were found in many donors. A later analysis reportedly found that, within productive TCRs, an Asian-associated ancestry cluster had fewer N-insertions than the mean observed across the approximately 600 donors. What TCR beta sequences reportedly achieved was accurate prediction of HLA-A and HLA-B alleles in most subjects. Presence/absence analyses treated sequencing depth as roughly uniform across donors.

The germline V gene has CDR1 SGHTA and CDR2 FQGNSA. The CDR3 consists of 14 residues. V shed 4 bases and J 4 bases; nucleotides not matched to a gene: 4. The PCR employed 60 Vbeta primers together with 13 Jbeta primers. Sequencing was performed with immunoSEQ multiplex PCR; in TCRdb, only in-frame clones are kept and a portion is missing. This table holds hundreds of thousands of clones, 70% to 85% found once. The origin of this receptor is a woman in her fifties or sixties in good health and CMV-seropositive. Sequencing input: PBMCs. The V call is TRBV7-2, the J call TRBJ2-4; 7 bases line up with TRBD1. The CDR3 bases are TGTGCCAGCAGCTCCCCGACAGGGAAAAACATTCAGTACTTC. It encodes CASSSPTGKNIQYF.